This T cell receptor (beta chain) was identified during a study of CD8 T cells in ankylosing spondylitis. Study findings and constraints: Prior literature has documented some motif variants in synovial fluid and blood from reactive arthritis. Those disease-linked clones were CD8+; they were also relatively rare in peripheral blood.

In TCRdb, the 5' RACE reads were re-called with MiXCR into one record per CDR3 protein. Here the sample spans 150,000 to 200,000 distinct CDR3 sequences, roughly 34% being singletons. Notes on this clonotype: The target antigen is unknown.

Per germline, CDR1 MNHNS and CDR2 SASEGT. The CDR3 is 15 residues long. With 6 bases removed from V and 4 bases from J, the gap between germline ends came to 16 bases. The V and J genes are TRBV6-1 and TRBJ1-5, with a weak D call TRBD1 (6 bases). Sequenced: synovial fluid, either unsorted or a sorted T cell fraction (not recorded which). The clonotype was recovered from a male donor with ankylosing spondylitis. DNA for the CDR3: TGTGCCAGCAGGACCGAGGGGGGGGCGAATCAGCCCCAGCATTTT. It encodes CASRTEGGANQPQHF.